What follows are 2 T cell receptor beta chains derived from one specimen sequenced in a study of cytomegalovirus exposure and HLA in healthy donors. TCRdb's table, derived via immunoSEQ multiplex PCR, lists solely in-frame clones and lacks some. The sample holds 200,000 to 250,000 clones, approximately 80% seen once. The sequenced sample consisted of PBMCs. These receptors all come from a woman aged 25-40 years in good health and CMV-seropositive.

The genes are TRBV6-5 and TRBJ1-2; D is ambiguous. The germline gives CDR1 MNHEY, CDR2 SVGAGI. There are 15 residues in the CDR3. The ends were cut back, 5 bases at V and 8 bases at J, with 21 bases in the middle. The CDR3 DNA reads as TGTGCCAGCAGTCCCTCCAGCTCGGGTGGTAGAGGCTACACCTTC. Its translation is CASSPSSSGGRGYTF.

This clone was seen more than once but under ten times. The chain carries TRBV30 and TRBJ1-5; possibly TRBD1 for D (5 bases). Germline V lookup: CDR1 GTSNPN, CDR2 SVGIG (reference sequence). Trimming stripped 4 bases from V and 2 bases from J, with 12 bases between. CDR3 length: 14 residues. CDR3 protein: CAWMNSRGNQPQHF. The CDR3 nucleotides read TGTGCCTGGATGAATAGCAGGGGCAATCAGCCCCAGCATTTT.